This T cell receptor beta chain was identified in a study of blood T cell repertoires in COVID-19 (dated by TCRdb to 2020 to 2021). Broadly, across the study: Collaborator samples came from the United States, Italy and Spain and covered acute and convalescent phases of COVID-19. The prospective study material was composed of cDNA or gDNA derived from T cells, B-cell-depleted T cells, or PBMCs. Deeply sampled blood TCRbeta repertoires from subjects exposed to, actively infected with, or recovered from COVID-19 were included in the dataset. A freely available public database, intended as a resource for researchers studying the immune response to SARS-CoV-2, is where the repertoires were released. Samples came from the ongoing ImmuneRACE study (first 160 participants) plus 1,254 subjects from 6 global collaborators. A de-identified subject ID, COVID-19 status, age in years and sex were almost always included in the sample metadata. Where HLA class I and class II types were available, the types were taken from metadata supplied by the sample provider, not from assay-based typing.

This clone was picked up one time. What this receptor recognizes is not known. No base quality information exists; no much larger clone differs at one position. Overall study results and their limits: The quantity of clinical and demographic metadata differed by source and by participant and was supplied without curation.

A second Seattle source provided samples from volunteer blood donors who had recovered from COVID-19. Whole blood was collected in K2EDTA tubes by collaborating institutions according to the institutions' own protocols. For TCRbeta analysis, collaborator samples were shipped as frozen whole blood, as isolated PBMCs, or as DNA extracted from either sample type. CDR1 and CDR2, looked up from the germline V gene, are SGHRS and YFSETQ. The CDR3, from cysteine to phenylalanine, totals 14 residues. Only the CDR3 DNA is retained, 42 bases long and in frame from the first base. The junction carries 11 bases between V and J, which are trimmed by 5 bases and 2 bases respectively. TCRbeta CDR3 regions were amplified from genomic DNA using the immunoSEQ Assay, a bias-controlled multiplex PCR. From the authors' description of their analysis: The number of nucleated cells in each sample was estimated by amplification of reference gene primers within the assay. Sequence reads were collapsed and filtered to measure the absolute abundance of every unique TCRbeta CDR3 rearrangement. For each sample, productive Simpson clonality was calculated by taking the square root of Simpson's diversity index across productive rearrangements. Here the immuneACCESS table is served through TCRdb, limited to in-frame sequences with V and J called. Missing clones are a known gap in these copies; in checked studies unresolved V genes cover under half, and the rest lacks a known reason. V and J calls plus clone size are reproduced from that table; the DNA served to infer D and trimming. This sample has some 300,000 clones in its table, and approximately 88% of those were observed once. 5.5% to 8.5% of the sample is in the top ten clones.

Input material: peripheral blood. The origin of this receptor is a woman under 40 who had recovered from COVID-19. Recombination linked TRBV5-1 to TRBJ2-1; TRBD1 is a possible D gene, resting on 5 matching bases. CDR3 protein: CASSTGGPYNEQFF. The DNA reads TGCGCCAGCAGTACAGGTGGGCCCTACAATGAGCAGTTCTTC.